The rows below give T cell receptor beta chains drawn from one sample of a study of cytomegalovirus exposure and HLA in healthy donors. The protocol was immunoSEQ multiplex PCR, while the TCRdb copy is restricted to in-frame clones and leaves out a portion. The data show approximately 74,000 clones, with under 70% seen just once and approximately 5.8% held by the top ten. Sequenced input: PBMCs. These receptors originate from a man younger than 40 in good health and CMV-seropositive. Both conserved end residues are part of each CDR3. The D gene is left open where the match is weak. The size of a clone is reported for some rows only, either as once, few or many, or as a class for expanded clones.

v_call	j_call	clone_size	d_call	cdr3_aa	cdr3_nt
TRBV11-2	TRBJ2-2	few	.	CASSLLAGATGELFF	TGTGCCAGCAGCTTATTGGCGGGCGCCACCGGGGAGCTGTTTTTT
TRBV2	TRBJ1-1	.	TRBD1	CASSQGENTEAFF	TGTGCCAGCAGTCAGGGGGAGAACACTGAAGCTTTCTTT
TRBV7-2	TRBJ2-7	.	.	CASSLGVSTISYEQYF	TGTGCCAGCAGCTTAGGGGTCTCGACTATTTCCTACGAGCAGTACTTC
TRBV2	TRBJ2-7	.	.	CASSEGLGRGYEQYF	TGTGCCAGCAGTGAAGGTCTTGGGCGGGGATACGAGCAGTACTTC
TRBV28	TRBJ2-7	.	TRBD2	CASRTAGASVEQYF	TGTGCCAGCAGGACAGCGGGAGCGTCGGTAGAGCAGTACTTC
TRBV4-3	TRBJ1-4	.	TRBD1	CASTPTGATNEKLFF	TGCGCCAGCACCCCGACAGGGGCAACTAATGAAAAACTGTTTTTT
TRBV4-1	TRBJ2-1	.	TRBD2	CASSQDVASGPFNEQFF	TGCGCCAGCAGCCAAGACGTTGCTAGCGGCCCTTTTAATGAGCAGTTCTTC
TRBV5-1	TRBJ2-7	.	.	CASSLDQAFYEQYF	TGCGCCAGCAGCTTGGATCAGGCCTTCTACGAGCAGTACTTC
TRBV5-1	TRBJ2-3	few	.	CASSARTNGDTQYF	TGCGCCAGCAGCGCCCGGACTAACGGGGATACGCAGTATTTT
TRBV2	TRBJ2-1	.	TRBD2	CASSAPGLPDEQFF	TGTGCCAGCAGCGCCCCGGGACTACCAGATGAGCAGTTCTTC
TRBV10-3	TRBJ1-5	.	.	CAISTQGDQPQHF	TGTGCCATCAGTACCCAAGGGGATCAGCCCCAGCATTTT
TRBV5-1	TRBJ1-2	.	TRBD1	CASPRDSRSYTF	TGCGCCAGCCCCCGGGACAGTAGGAGCTACACCTTC
TRBV25-1	TRBJ2-7	.	.	CASSEGISAEQYF	TGTGCCAGCAGTGAAGGAATCAGCGCCGAGCAGTACTTC
TRBV9	TRBJ1-2	.	TRBD1	CASSSDRDGYTF	TGTGCCAGCAGCTCCGACAGGGATGGCTACACCTTC
TRBV4-1	TRBJ2-1	few	.	CASSQVERRIYNEQFF	TGCGCCAGCAGCCAAGTGGAGCGGAGGATTTACAATGAGCAGTTCTTC
TRBV7-9	TRBJ2-7	.	.	CATNMGGVLYEQYF	TGTGCCACCAACATGGGGGGTGTGCTCTACGAGCAGTACTTC
TRBV14	TRBJ2-1	few	.	CASSLFVGLGVSNEQFF	TGTGCCAGCAGTCTCTTTGTAGGGCTAGGGGTCAGCAATGAGCAGTTCTTC
TRBV4-2	TRBJ2-7	.	.	CASSQVASNSYEQYF	TGTGCCAGCAGCCAAGTGGCTAGCAACTCCTACGAGCAGTACTTC
TRBV5-6	TRBJ1-1	.	.	CASSPSLNTEAFF	TGTGCCAGCAGCCCCTCCCTGAACACTGAAGCTTTCTTT
TRBV10-3	TRBJ2-1	.	.	CAISGVRLQRSSSYNEQFF	TGTGCCATCAGTGGGGTCAGACTACAACGATCTAGCTCCTACAATGAGCAGTTCTTC
TRBV10-2	TRBJ1-1	once	.	CASRQIMNTEAFF	TGCGCCAGCAGACAGATCATGAACACTGAAGCTTTCTTT
TRBV28	TRBJ2-7	few	TRBD1	CASSPTGIYEQYF	TGTGCCAGCAGCCCGACAGGGATCTACGAGCAGTACTTC
TRBV5-1	TRBJ2-7	.	TRBD1	CASSLAKPDRDEQYF	TGCGCCAGCAGCTTGGCCAAACCCGACAGGGACGAGCAGTACTTC
TRBV19	TRBJ1-5	.	.	CATYHRASNQPQHF	TGTGCCACTTACCACAGGGCCAGCAATCAGCCCCAGCATTTT
TRBV29-1	TRBJ2-2	once	TRBD1	CSAGTGGTGELFF	TGCAGCGCCGGGACAGGAGGGACCGGGGAGCTGTTTTTT
TRBV29-1	TRBJ2-7	.	.	CSSLSGQRSSYEQYF	TGCAGCTCCCTCTCGGGACAAAGGAGCTCCTACGAGCAGTACTTC
TRBV7-2	TRBJ1-5	.	.	CASSLAGDQPQHF	TGTGCCAGCAGCTTAGCAGGGGATCAGCCCCAGCATTTT
TRBV4-2	TRBJ2-1	once	TRBD2	CASSRELAGGVPEQFF	TGTGCCAGCAGCCGCGAACTAGCGGGGGGGGTGCCTGAGCAGTTCTTC
TRBV10-3	TRBJ1-1	.	.	CAISESPRGTEAFF	TGTGCCATCAGTGAGTCGCCCAGAGGCACTGAAGCTTTCTTT
TRBV7-9	TRBJ2-6	.	TRBD1	CASSLTGTGSYGANVLTF	TGTGCCAGCAGCTTAACCGGGACAGGGAGTTATGGGGCCAACGTCCTGACTTTC
TRBV29-1	TRBJ2-7	few	.	CSVDQGWGYEQYF	TGCAGCGTTGATCAGGGTTGGGGCTACGAGCAGTACTTC
TRBV5-1	TRBJ2-3	.	.	CASSLDSGTDTQYF	TGCGCCAGCAGCTTGGATTCGGGCACAGATACGCAGTATTTT